This entry concerns a single T cell receptor (beta chain). Its target is not known. These data are taken from a study of OX40 agonist ivuxolimab in advanced cancers. Looking at the study overall: Patients received intravenous ivuxolimab every 2 weeks at 0.01 to 10 mg/kg. Study-level findings and limits: Clones of CD4+ and CD8+ blood T cells grew by week 6 at doses of 0.1 to 3.0 mg/kg. Also present in some nonresponders was a low level of normalized T-cell clonal expansion. Clonal expansion among partial responders at 0.1-3.0 mg/kg ranked near the lowest.

Only in-frame clones appear in the TCRdb table, and some are missing; sequencing was by immunoSEQ multiplex PCR. The sample lists more than 50,000 clones, 90% to 95% occurring once. Germline-derived CDR1 and CDR2 are MNHEY and SMNVEV (reference sequence). V lost 6 bases and J 1 base, leaving 13 bases between the germline ends. The CDR3 is 15 amino acids. The sample in question was CD4+ or CD8+ T cells sorted from blood, obtained in a trial of the OX40 agonist ivuxolimab. V usage is TRBV27 and J usage is TRBJ1-3, with TRBD1 as a possible D gene (5 bases). This receptor was identified in an adult with an advanced solid tumor such as melanoma, head and neck, liver or kidney cancer. The CDR3 loop reads CASSQRRGSGNTIYF. The CDR3, as DNA: TGTGCCAGCAGCCAACGGCGGGGGTCTGGAAACACCATATATTTT.